These 5 T cell receptor beta chains came from one sample sequenced in a study of shared clonotypes between healthy human individuals. The protocol was immunoSEQ multiplex PCR, while the TCRdb copy is restricted to in-frame clones and leaves out a portion. The table includes about 470,000 clones, around 79% detected once. Material: PBMCs. These receptor sequences come from a woman between 35 and 50 years old in good health. Some clones in this sample may be carry-over from other donors' samples.

This chain joins TRBV4-2 and TRBJ2-2, with D unclear. V lost 1 base and J 10 bases, leaving 13 bases between the germline ends. Per germline, CDR1 LGHNA and CDR2 YNFKEQ. This CDR3 has 14 residues. CDR3 DNA sequence: TGTGCCAGCAGCCAAGCACGCGCGATGGCGGAGCTGTTTTTT. Translation gives CASSQARAMAELFF.

The table lists this clone with a few counts. J is TRBJ2-1 and V is TRBV30; D gene unclear. The CDR3 loop spans 14 amino acids. CDR1 and CDR2 (germline): GTSNPN, SVGIG (reference sequence). Trimming cost V 0 bases and J 8 bases, with 14 bases left between them. Here the CDR3 DNA reads TGTGCCTGGAGTGTACTTGGGCGGAGCGATGAGCAGTTCTTC. Its protein is CAWSVLGRSDEQFF.

This clone has only a few counts. The chain carries TRBV19 and TRBJ2-2, with 7 bases lining up with TRBD2. Germline trimming cut 7 bases from V and 6 bases from J; bases unmatched to any gene: 11. Germline-derived CDR1 and CDR2 are LNHDA and SQIVND (reference sequence). The CDR3 spans 15 residues. The CDR3 bases are TGTGCCAGTACCTTGGGGAGGGGCGCGGCCGGGGAGCTGTTTTTT. It yields the protein CASTLGRGAAGELFF.

This clone came up a few times. The sample contains more than one DNA sequence encoding this CDR3. The genes are TRBV9 and TRBJ1-3, with no clear D. The CDR3 contains 14 residues. V gave up 0 bases and J gave up 4 bases, with 8 bases separating them. CDR1 is SGDLS, CDR2 YYNGEE, per germline. The DNA of the CDR3 is TGTGCCAGCAGCGTAGGTGGTCCCGGAAACACCATATATTTT. As protein: CASSVGGPGNTIYF.

The rearrangement links TRBV30 to TRBJ1-6, with unresolved D. The CDR3 sequence is 14 residues long. Germline V CDR1 and CDR2: GTSNPN, SVGIG (reference sequence). V lost 3 bases and J lost 7, with 13 bases in between. CDR3 coding DNA: TGTGCCTGGAGGAGGCCGGAGTGGAATTCACCCCTCCACTTT. It is translated as CAWRRPEWNSPLHF.